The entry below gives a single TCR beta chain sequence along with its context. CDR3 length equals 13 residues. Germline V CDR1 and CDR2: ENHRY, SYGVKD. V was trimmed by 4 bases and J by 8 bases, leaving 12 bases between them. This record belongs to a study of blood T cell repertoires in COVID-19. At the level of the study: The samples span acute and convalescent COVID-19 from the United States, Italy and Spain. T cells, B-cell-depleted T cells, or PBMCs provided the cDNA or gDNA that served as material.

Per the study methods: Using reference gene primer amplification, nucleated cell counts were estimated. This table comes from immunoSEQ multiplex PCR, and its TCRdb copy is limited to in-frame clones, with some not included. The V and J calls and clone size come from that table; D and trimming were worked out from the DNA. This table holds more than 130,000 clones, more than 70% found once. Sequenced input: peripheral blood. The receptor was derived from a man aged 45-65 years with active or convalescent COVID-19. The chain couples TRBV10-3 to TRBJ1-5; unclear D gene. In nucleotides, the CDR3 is TGTGCCATCAGTGTATCGGTGTCTGAGCCCCAGCATTTT. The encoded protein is CAISVSVSEPQHF.